This TCR beta chain derives from a study of human T cells and chemical hapten exposure. Study-wide context: The study lasted 20 to 25 weeks, and patients were dosed weekly with diphenylcyclopropenone on the scalp throughout.

Time point denoted: patch test 2, 6 weeks after DPC sensitization. This sample's treatment: therapeutic diphenylcyclopropenone sensitization with weekly scalp DPC. From germline, CDR1 is DFQATT and CDR2 SNEGSKA (reference sequence). Trimming took off 0 bases at V and 7 bases at J, with 19 bases between the two ends. The CDR3 spans 16 residues. This clonotype was recorded many times. Individual cDNA molecules had unique molecular identifiers attached to them by the library. TCRdb redid the calling of the RACE reads with MiXCR, one entry per CDR3 protein. The sample holds some 84,000 distinct CDR3 sequences, more than 9% seen once.

This clonotype originated in a woman between 45 and 65 years old with alopecia areata. Some clones in this sample may be carry-over from other donors' samples. The V call is TRBV20-1, the J call TRBJ2-1, with a weak D call TRBD1 (6 bases). The sample here was whole blood, taken in connection with sensitization to the hapten diphenylcyclopropenone (DPC). The CDR3 DNA is TGCAGTGCTAGAGAAACGAAGGGAACAGGGAAGAATGAGCAGTTCTTC. This encodes CSARETKGTGKNEQFF.